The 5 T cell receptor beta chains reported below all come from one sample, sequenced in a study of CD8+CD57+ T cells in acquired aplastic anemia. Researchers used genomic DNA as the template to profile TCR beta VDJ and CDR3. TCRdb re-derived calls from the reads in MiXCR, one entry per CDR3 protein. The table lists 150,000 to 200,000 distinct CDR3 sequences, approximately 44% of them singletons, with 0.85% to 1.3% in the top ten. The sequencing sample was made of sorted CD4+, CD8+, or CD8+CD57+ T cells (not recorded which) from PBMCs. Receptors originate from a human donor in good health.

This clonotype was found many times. In DNA, the CDR3 is TGCAGTCTGAGCGGTACCTCCTACGAGCAGTACTTC. This encodes CSLSGTSYEQYF. V usage is TRBV20-1 and J usage is TRBJ2-7; perhaps TRBD2 as D (5 bases). The CDR3 covers 12 residues. V was pared by 8 bases and J by 0 bases, with 11 bases between. The germline V gene has CDR1 DFQATT and CDR2 SNEGSKA (reference sequence).

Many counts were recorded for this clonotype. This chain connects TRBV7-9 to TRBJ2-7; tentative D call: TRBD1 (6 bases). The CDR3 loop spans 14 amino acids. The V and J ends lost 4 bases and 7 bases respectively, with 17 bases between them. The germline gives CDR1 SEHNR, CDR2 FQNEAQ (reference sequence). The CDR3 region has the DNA TGTGCCAGCAGCTCTGATGTGGGGGCGAGAGAGCAGTACTTC. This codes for CASSSDVGAREQYF. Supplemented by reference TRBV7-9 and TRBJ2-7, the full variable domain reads DTGVSQNPRHKITKRGQNVTFRCDPISEHNRLYWYRQTLGQGPEFLTYFQNEAQLEKSRLLSDRFSAERPKGSFSTLEIQRTEQGDSAMYLCASSSDVGAREQYFGPGTRLTVT.

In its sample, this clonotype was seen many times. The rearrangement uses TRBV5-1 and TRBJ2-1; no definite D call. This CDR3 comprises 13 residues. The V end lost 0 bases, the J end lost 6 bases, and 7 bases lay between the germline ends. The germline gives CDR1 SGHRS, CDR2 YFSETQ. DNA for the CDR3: TGCGCCAGCAGCTTGGCAAATGGCAATGAGCAGTTCTTC. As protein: CASSLANGNEQFF.

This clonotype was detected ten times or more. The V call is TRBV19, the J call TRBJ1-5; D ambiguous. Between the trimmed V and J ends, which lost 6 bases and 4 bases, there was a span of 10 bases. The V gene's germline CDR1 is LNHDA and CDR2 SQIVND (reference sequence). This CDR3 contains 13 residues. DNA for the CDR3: TGTGCCAGTAGGTCCTCGCAAAATCAGCCCCAGCATTTT. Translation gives CASRSSQNQPQHF.

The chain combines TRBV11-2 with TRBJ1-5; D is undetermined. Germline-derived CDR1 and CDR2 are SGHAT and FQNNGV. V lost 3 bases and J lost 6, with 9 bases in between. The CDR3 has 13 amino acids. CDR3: CASSFGPPQPQHF. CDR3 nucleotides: TGTGCCAGCAGCTTCGGCCCTCCTCAGCCCCAGCATTTT.